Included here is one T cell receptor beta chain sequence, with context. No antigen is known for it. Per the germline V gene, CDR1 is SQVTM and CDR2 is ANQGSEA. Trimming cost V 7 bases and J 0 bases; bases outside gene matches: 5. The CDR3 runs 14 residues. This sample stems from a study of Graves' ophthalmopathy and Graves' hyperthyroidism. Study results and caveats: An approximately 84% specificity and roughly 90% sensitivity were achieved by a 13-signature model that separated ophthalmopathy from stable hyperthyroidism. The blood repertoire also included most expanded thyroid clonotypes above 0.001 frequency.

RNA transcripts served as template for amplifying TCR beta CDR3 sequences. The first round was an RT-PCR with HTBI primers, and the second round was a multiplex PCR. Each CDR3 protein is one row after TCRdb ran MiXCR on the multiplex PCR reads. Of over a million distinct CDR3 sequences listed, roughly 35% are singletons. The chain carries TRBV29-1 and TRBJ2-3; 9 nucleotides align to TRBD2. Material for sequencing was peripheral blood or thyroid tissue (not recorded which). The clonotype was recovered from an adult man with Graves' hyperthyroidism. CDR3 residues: CSAGTSRSTDTQYF. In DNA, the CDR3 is TGCAGCGCCGGGACTAGCCGGAGCACAGATACGCAGTATTTT.